This T cell receptor (beta chain) was recovered during a study of Ad26.COV2.S vaccination and SARS-CoV-2 variants. Between the trimmed V and J ends, which lost 6 bases and 0 bases, there was a span of 12 bases. The CDR3 contains 15 residues. Per germline, CDR1 MNHNY and CDR2 SVGAGI (reference sequence). Indicated treatment: some 19 received Ad26.COV2.S at low or high dose, single or two shots; a few received placebo; per-sample allocation not given. It was on day 63 after the first vaccine or placebo injection that samples were taken. The donor was a Boston adult aged 18-55 years. The table came from immunoSEQ multiplex PCR; TCRdb's copy has only in-frame clones and leaves some out. The sample holds a few hundred thousand clones; 90% are singletons and the top ten take less than 5.5%.

The source is a person aged 18-60 years who received the Ad26.COV2.S COVID-19 vaccine or a placebo. V usage is TRBV6-6 and J usage is TRBJ2-1; D may match TRBD1 or TRBD2 (5 bases each). Sample: peripheral blood, taken in a trial of Ad26.COV2.S vaccine versus placebo. The DNA for the CDR3 is TGTGCCAGCAGCCCGAGGGGAAGCTCCTACAATGAGCAGTTCTTC. Protein sequence: CASSPRGSSYNEQFF.